Shown below are 27 T cell receptor beta chains from a single sample sequenced in a study of T cells in Graves' hyperthyroidism and ophthalmopathy. It was RNA transcripts that yielded the amplified TCR beta CDR3 regions. Using the HTBI primer set, a first-round RT-PCR was run on the TCR CDR3. TCRdb re-derived calls from the multiplex PCR reads in MiXCR, one entry per CDR3 protein. The data hold 450,000 to 650,000 distinct CDR3 sequences, with 15% to 20% observed a single time. Material: blood. These receptors all come from a young woman with Graves' ophthalmopathy.

The table lists this clonotype with a few counts. The J gene is TRBJ1-6, the V gene TRBV28, with TRBD1 identical over 7 bases. CDR1 MDHEN and CDR2 SYDVKM come from the germline V gene. This CDR3 is 13 amino acids long. With V trimmed by 10 bases and J by 6 bases, 6 bases remained unmatched. The CDR3 DNA reads TGTGCCATCAGAGGGACAGTTAATTCACCCCTCCACTTT. Protein product: CAIRGTVNSPLHF. Complete variable domain (other parts from reference TRBV28 and TRBJ1-6): DVKVTQSSRYLVKRTGEKVFLECVQDMDHENMFWYRQDPGLGLRLIYFSYDVKMKEKGDIPEGYSVSREKKERFSLILESASTNQTSMYLCAIRGTVNSPLHFGNGTRLTVT.

The sample holds a few counts of this clonotype. A read error may account for a junction end that differs from germline. The chain is built from TRBV7-8 and TRBJ1-2; no definite D call. The CDR3 length is 16 residues. Germline values: CDR1 SGHVS, CDR2 FQNEAQ. The CDR3 region is CASSLALMEPSYGYAF. CDR3 in DNA: TGTGCCAGCAGCTTAGCGCTGATGGAGCCGTCCTATGGCTACGCCTTC.

This clonotype was counted once. The V and J genes are TRBV11-2 and TRBJ2-1, with a tentative D call TRBD2 (7 bases). V lost 4 bases and J 5 bases, leaving 12 bases between the germline ends. Looked up from germline, CDR1 is SGHAT and CDR2 is FQNNGV. The CDR3 is 14 amino acids. Here the CDR3 reads CASSWAGAHNEQFF. The CDR3 bases are TGTGCCAGCAGCTGGGCGGGGGCCCACAATGAGCAGTTCTTC.

This chain links TRBV5-4 with TRBJ1-1; possible D gene TRBD1, 5 bases. Trimming pared 0 bases from V and 6 bases from J, leaving 12 bases between. The CDR3 extends over 14 amino acids. Looked up from germline, CDR1 is SGHNT and CDR2 is YYREEE (reference sequence). The CDR3 DNA is TGTGCCAGCAGCTTGGGAGGGTGGGGCGCTGAAGCTTTCTTT. Translated, it gives CASSLGGWGAEAFF.

V is TRBV6-1 and J is TRBJ2-7; unclear D gene. This CDR3 contains 15 residues. Trimming cost V 4 bases and J 4 bases, with 17 bases left between them. Germline loops: CDR1 MNHNS, CDR2 SASEGT. CDR3 in DNA: TGTGCCAGCAGTGCCCGACACCCTACTGGGTACGAGCAGTACTTC. It yields the protein CASSARHPTGYEQYF.

This clonotype was seen a handful of times. The chain carries TRBV7-9 and TRBJ2-5, with 13 nucleotides matching TRBD2. The CDR3 extends over 17 amino acids. Trimming at V came to 5 bases and at J to 2 bases, leaving 8 bases not matched to a gene. CDR1 SEHNR and CDR2 FQNEAQ come from the germline V gene (reference sequence). CDR3 protein: CASSAPGLAGEQETQYF. The CDR3, as DNA: TGTGCCAGCAGCGCCCCCGGACTAGCGGGAGAACAAGAGACCCAGTACTTC.

A remark on this clonotype: This sequence may be a read error, since a much larger clone differs from it by one base. CDR3 sequence reads: CAGSLVRTTGELFF. In DNA form, the CDR3 reads TGTGCCGGCAGCTTAGTTAGGACTACCGGGGAGCTGTTTTTT. The chain links TRBV7-2 to TRBJ2-2; a possible D gene is TRBD2 (5 bases). Germline values: CDR1 SGHTA, CDR2 FQGNSA. CDR3 length: 14 amino acids. Drawing the rest from reference TRBV7-2 and TRBJ2-2, the complete variable domain is GAGVSQSPSNKVTEKGKDVELRCDPISGHTALYWYRQSLGQGLEFLIYFQGNSAPDKSGLPSDRFSAERTGGSVSTLTIQRTQQEDSAVYLCAGSLVRTTGELFFGEGSRLTVL.

The rearrangement uses TRBV30 and TRBJ2-3, with a tentative D call TRBD1 (6 bases). Germline V CDR1 and CDR2: GTSNPN, SVGIG (reference sequence). V dropped 4 bases and J dropped 4 bases, with 24 bases sitting between them. This CDR3 has 17 residues. The CDR3 DNA follows: TGTGCCTGGAACCGAAGAAACAGGGCCTTGGGTGCAGATACGCAGTATTTT. It translates to CAWNRRNRALGADTQYF.

This clonotype was observed a handful of times. V usage is TRBV20-1 and J usage is TRBJ1-1; D might be TRBD1 (6 bases). V was shortened by 0 bases and J by 1 base, with 12 bases between the two germline ends. The CDR3 sequence is 15 residues long. The germline V gene has CDR1 DFQATT and CDR2 SNEGSKA (reference sequence). The CDR3 loop reads CSARDRGGTNTEAFF. The CDR3 DNA sequence: TGCAGTGCTAGAGATAGGGGGGGGACGAACACTGAAGCTTTCTTT.

About this clonotype: A much larger clone differs by one base, so this may be a read error. This chain connects TRBV28 to TRBJ1-4; 8 bases fit TRBD1. Trimming removed 3 bases from V and 3 bases from J; junction bases left unmatched: 0. The CDR3 totals 14 residues. CDR1 MDHEN and CDR2 SYDVKM come from the germline V gene. The CDR3 region is CASSLGQANEKLFF. The CDR3 coding sequence is TGTGCCAGCAGTTTGGGACAGGCTAATGAAAAACTGTTTTTT.

This clonotype was found many times. This chain connects TRBV28 to TRBJ1-4; tentative D call: TRBD1 (5 bases). The CDR3 loop spans 18 amino acids. Germline CDR1 reads MDHEN; CDR2 reads SYDVKM. The V end was cut by 6 bases, the J end by 7 bases, with 27 bases between. The CDR3 region has the DNA TGTGCCAGCAGACCACGGATCTGGTGGGGGAGAAGCGGTGAAAAACTGTTTTTT. Its protein product is CASRPRIWWGRSGEKLFF.

This clonotype was recorded at least ten times. The chain has TRBV30 and TRBJ2-1, with a possible D match to TRBD2 (5 bases). The ends were cut back, 5 bases at V and 3 bases at J, with 17 bases in the middle. The germline V gene has CDR1 GTSNPN and CDR2 SVGIG (reference sequence). The CDR3 is 15 amino acids. The CDR3 here is CAWDDDGVYYNEQFF. CDR3 DNA: TGTGCCTGGGATGACGACGGGGTTTACTACAATGAGCAGTTCTTC.

At least ten counts were recorded for this clonotype. The rearrangement links TRBV30 to TRBJ2-1; D unclear. Per the germline V gene, CDR1 is GTSNPN and CDR2 is SVGIG (reference sequence). CDR3 size: 10 residues. V lost 2 bases and J 5 bases, leaving 1 base between the germline ends. DNA of the CDR3: TGTGCCTGGAGTAACAATGAGCAGTTCTTC. Translation gives CAWSNNEQFF.

This clonotype appeared many times. This sequence joins TRBV5-1 and TRBJ2-5; no reliable D call. There are 14 residues in the CDR3. Germline CDR1 is SGHRS and CDR2 is YFSETQ. Trimming removed 4 bases from V and 5 bases from J, with 15 bases in between. CDR3 coding DNA: TGCGCCAGCAGCCGGACGGCCCTCACCGAGACCCAGTACTTC. The encoded protein is CASSRTALTETQYF.

This clonotype occurred many times. V and J are TRBV5-1 and TRBJ2-1, with 7 bases fitting TRBD1. The CDR3 totals 13 residues. J was trimmed by 9 bases and V by 4 bases; bases with no gene match: 7. Germline V gives CDR1 SGHRS, CDR2 YFSETQ. CDR3 loop: CASSLDRIGEQFF. The CDR3 DNA reads as TGCGCCAGCAGCCTGGACAGGATCGGTGAGCAGTTCTTC.

In this sample, this clonotype turned up many times. The chain has TRBV27 and TRBJ2-1; no firm D call. Trimming left V 7 bases short and J 3 bases short, with 16 bases between. This CDR3 spans 15 amino acids. Germline lookup yields CDR1 MNHEY and CDR2 SMNVEV (reference sequence). This CDR3 is CASMVASGVYNEQFF. CDR3 DNA sequence: TGTGCCAGCATGGTTGCGAGTGGTGTCTACAATGAGCAGTTCTTC.

This clonotype has more than one count but fewer than ten. The chain couples TRBV4-1 to TRBJ2-1, with 7 bases aligning to TRBD2. The CDR3 has 16 residues. The J segment lost 6 bases and the V segment lost 4 bases, leaving 12 bases of the junction unmatched. Germline CDR1 reads MGHRA; CDR2 reads YSYEKL. The CDR3 DNA reads as TGCGCCAGCAGCCGAGAGGGAAGAGCGGGGATCAATGAGCAGTTCTTC. This encodes CASSREGRAGINEQFF.

This clonotype showed up many times. The gene calls are TRBV6-1 and TRBJ2-7; D call uncertain. CDR3 length equals 12 residues. Trimming pared 2 bases from V and 0 bases from J, leaving 2 bases between. From germline, CDR1 is MNHNS and CDR2 SASEGT. This CDR3 is CASSEFSYEQYF. DNA for the CDR3: TGTGCCAGCAGTGAATTCTCCTACGAGCAGTACTTC.

This clonotype has just a few counts. V is TRBV6-1 and J is TRBJ2-7, with D unclear. The CDR3 spans 14 residues. Germline V gene sequence: CDR1 MNHNS, CDR2 SASEGT. Trimming left V 6 bases short and J 3 bases short, with 15 bases between. The DNA of the CDR3 is TGTGCCAGCAGGAATTTTCGAGGAGACTACGAGCAGTACTTC. Translating it yields CASRNFRGDYEQYF.

This clonotype was recorded a few times. V gene TRBV30 combines with J gene TRBJ1-3; D is unresolved. Looked up from germline, CDR1 is GTSNPN and CDR2 is SVGIG (reference sequence). CDR3 length equals 14 residues. Trimming shortened V by 0 bases and J by 0 bases, and 6 bases separated the two germline ends. Written as DNA, the CDR3 is TGTGCCTGGAGTGTACAAGACTCTGGAAACACCATATATTTT. Amino acid sequence: CAWSVQDSGNTIYF.

V gene TRBV19 combines with J gene TRBJ1-1, with 8 bases lining up with TRBD1. This CDR3 comprises 15 residues. Trimming removed 1 base from V and 3 bases from J; junction bases left unmatched: 4. Germline-derived CDR1 and CDR2 are LNHDA and SQIVND (reference sequence). The CDR3 nucleotides are TGTGCCAGTAGTATAGCAGGGGGCCCATACACTGAAGCTTTCTTT. Amino acid sequence: CASSIAGGPYTEAFF.

This clonotype was counted ten times or more. V and J are TRBV7-8 and TRBJ2-7, with D tentatively TRBD1 (5 bases). This CDR3 has 13 residues. The germline V gene has CDR1 SGHVS and CDR2 FQNEAQ. V gave up 4 bases and J gave up 1 base, with 8 bases separating them. CDR3 DNA: TGTGCCAGCAGCTCACAGGTGTCCTACGAGCAGTACTTC. Translating gives CASSSQVSYEQYF.

This clonotype was counted ten times or more. The CDR3 region is CSAEENTEAFF. The CDR3 DNA reads TGCAGTGCGGAGGAGAACACTGAAGCTTTCTTT. The chain uses TRBV20-1 and TRBJ1-1; D is uncertain. The V and J ends lost 6 bases and 1 base respectively, with 6 bases between them. The CDR3 has 11 residues. Looked up from germline, CDR1 is DFQATT and CDR2 is SNEGSKA (reference sequence).

This clonotype has only a few counts. It may be a read error: a sequence one base away is much more abundant. The chain uses TRBV28 and TRBJ2-7; maybe TRBD2 (5 bases). CDR3 length: 14 amino acids. With 8 bases removed from V and 0 bases from J, the gap between germline ends came to 14 bases. Germline V lookup: CDR1 MDHEN, CDR2 SYDVKM. CDR3 loop: CASQDSESSYEQYF. The CDR3 DNA reads as TGTGCCAGCCAGGACTCAGAATCCTCCTACGAGCAGTACTTC.

The chain recombines TRBV7-3 with TRBJ2-2, with D perhaps matching TRBD1 (8 bases). Trimming cost V 5 bases and J 6 bases, with 16 bases left between them. The germline V gene has CDR1 SGHTA and CDR2 FQGTGA. CDR3 length: 15 residues. CDR3 DNA sequence: TGTGCCAGCAGCCCTAGGACAGGGAGGGCCGGGGAGCTGTTTTTT. The encoded protein is CASSPRTGRAGELFF. Variable domain in full (rest from reference TRBV7-3 and TRBJ2-2): GAGVSQTPSNKVTEKGKYVELRCDPISGHTALYWYRQSLGQGPEFLIYFQGTGAADDSGLPNDRFFAVRPEGSVSTLKIQRTERGDSAVYLCASSPRTGRAGELFFGEGSRLTVL.

This clonotype has just a few counts. The chain combines TRBV7-3 with TRBJ2-3; TRBD2 is a possible D gene (6 bases). The V end was cut by 2 bases, the J end by 9 bases, with 12 bases between. CDR1 is SGHTA and CDR2 is FQGTGA in the germline V gene. The CDR3 runs to 13 residues. The CDR3 loop reads CASSLGGGGTQYF. Here the CDR3 DNA reads TGTGCCAGCAGCTTAGGGGGTGGGGGGACGCAGTATTTT.

This clonotype has ten or more counts. The gene calls are TRBV5-1 and TRBJ2-3; TRBD2 matches 8 bases. Trimming took 4 bases from V and 3 from J; bases not matched to a gene: 4. The CDR3 spans 14 residues. In germline, CDR1 is SGHRS, CDR2 YFSETQ. The CDR3 loop is CASSNGGATDTQYF. DNA of the CDR3: TGCGCCAGCAGCAACGGGGGGGCGACAGATACGCAGTATTTT.